One and the same sample provided the 10 T cell receptor beta chains below, sequenced in a study of OX40 agonist ivuxolimab in advanced cancers. Produced via immunoSEQ multiplex PCR; TCRdb's table is partial and in-frame only. The sample lists over 45,000 clones; roughly three quarters were seen once. Sequencing used CD4+ or CD8+ T cells sorted from blood, obtained in a trial of the OX40 agonist ivuxolimab. These TCRs come from an adult with an advanced solid tumor such as melanoma, head and neck, liver or kidney cancer.

This rearrangement joins TRBV28 to TRBJ1-1, with 7 bases fitting TRBD1. With 9 bases clipped from V and 2 bases from J, the junction kept 3 bases outside the gene matches. Germline CDR1 reads MDHEN; CDR2 reads SYDVKM. This CDR3 spans 12 amino acids. The CDR3 coding sequence is TGTGCCAGGCGGGACAGCAACACTGAAGCTTTCTTT. Translating gives CARRDSNTEAFF.

The chain recombines TRBV19 with TRBJ2-3; 8 nucleotides match TRBD2. Germline CDR1 is LNHDA and CDR2 is SQIVND (reference sequence). The J segment lost 2 bases and the V segment lost 6 bases, leaving 4 bases of the junction unmatched. The CDR3 loop spans 14 amino acids. The CDR3 region has the DNA TGTGCCAGTAGGGGCGGGGGGTACACAGATACGCAGTATTTT. Encoded protein: CASRGGGYTDTQYF. Combining the CDR3 with reference TRBV19 and TRBJ2-3 gives the whole variable domain DGGITQSPKYLFRKEGQNVTLSCEQNLNHDAMYWYRQDPGQGLRLIYYSQIVNDFQKGDIAEGYSVSREKKESFPLTVTSAQKNPTAFYLCASRGGGYTDTQYFGPGTRLTVL.

This rearrangement joins TRBV30 to TRBJ1-6; D remains unclear. CDR3 length: 11 amino acids. V gave up 4 bases and J gave up 7 bases, with 5 bases separating them. Germline V lookup: CDR1 GTSNPN, CDR2 SVGIG (reference sequence). The CDR3 coding sequence is TGTGCCTGGACACAGAATTCACCCCTCCACTTT. Translated: CAWTQNSPLHF. The full variable domain, in which reference TRBV30 and TRBJ1-6 provide the parts outside the CDR3, is SQTIHQWPATLVQPVGSPLSLECTVEGTSNPNLYWYRQAAGRGLQLLFYSVGIGQISSEVPQNLSASRPQDRQFILSSKKLLLSDSGFYLCAWTQNSPLHFGNGTRLTVT.

This sequence joins TRBV19 and TRBJ2-1; 7 bases match TRBD1. The germline gives CDR1 LNHDA, CDR2 SQIVND (reference sequence). The CDR3 is 15 residues long. With V trimmed by 4 bases and J by 8 bases, 11 bases remained unmatched. CDR3 nucleotides: TGTGCCAGTAGTAAGACAGGGTTAGGTATCGATGAGCAGTTCTTC. Amino acid sequence: CASSKTGLGIDEQFF.

This sequence joins TRBV6-1 and TRBJ2-1, with D maybe TRBD1 (6 bases). The CDR3 length is 12 residues. V lost 7 bases and J 5 bases, leaving 9 bases between the germline ends. CDR1 is MNHNS, CDR2 SASEGT, per germline. CDR3 region: CASTGENNEQFF. The DNA of the CDR3 is TGTGCCAGCACAGGGGAAAACAATGAGCAGTTCTTC.

The chain links TRBV5-6 to TRBJ2-3, with 8 bases identical to TRBD1. The CDR3 has 13 amino acids. CDR1 is SGHDT, CDR2 YYEEEE, per germline. The ends lost 4 bases at V and 4 bases at J; junction bases unmatched: 2. CDR3 in amino acids: CASSPDRADTQYF. Written as DNA, the CDR3 is TGTGCCAGCAGCCCGGACAGGGCAGATACGCAGTATTTT. Supplemented by reference TRBV5-6 and TRBJ2-3, the full variable domain reads DAGVTQSPTHLIKTRGQQVTLRCSPKSGHDTVSWYQQALGQGPQFIFQYYEEEERQRGNFPDRFSGHQFPNYSSELNVNALLLGDSALYLCASSPDRADTQYFGPGTRLTVL.

The CDR3 loop is CASARGDEQFF. The CDR3 DNA reads TGTGCCAGTGCCAGGGGTGATGAGCAGTTCTTC. The chain joins TRBV19 to TRBJ2-1; tentative D call: TRBD1 (6 bases). Germline V CDR1 and CDR2: LNHDA, SQIVND (reference sequence). This CDR3 spans 11 amino acids. Trimming shortened V by 8 bases and J by 8 bases, and 10 bases separated the two germline ends.

This clone appeared a single time. V is TRBV7-8 and J is TRBJ2-2, with TRBD1 identical over 7 bases. CDR3 size: 21 residues. The germline V gene encodes CDR1 SGHVS and CDR2 FQNEAQ. The V and J ends lost 8 bases and 6 bases, in that order; junction bases with no gene match: 30. The CDR3 spells CASVISIWYRTRDRGAGELFF. As DNA, the CDR3 is TGTGCCAGCGTTATTAGTATTTGGTACAGGACCCGGGACAGAGGCGCCGGGGAGCTGTTTTTT.

This chain joins TRBV2 and TRBJ2-5; D ambiguous. Germline V gene data show CDR1 as SNHLY and CDR2 as FYNNEI. The CDR3 consists of 11 residues. V was shortened by 6 bases and J by 5 bases, with 7 bases between the two germline ends. CDR3 in amino acids: CASRYRETQYF. The CDR3 coding sequence is TGTGCCAGCAGGTATCGGGAGACCCAGTACTTC.

The chain recombines TRBV2 with TRBJ2-2; no reliable D call. The germline V gene encodes CDR1 SNHLY and CDR2 FYNNEI. This CDR3 is 15 amino acids long. V lost 0 bases, J lost 1 base, and 6 bases lay in between. DNA of the CDR3: TGTGCCAGCAGTGAAGCCAAGGGGAACACCGGGGAGCTGTTTTTT. Protein: CASSEAKGNTGELFF. Combining the CDR3 with reference TRBV2 and TRBJ2-2 gives the whole variable domain EPEVTQTPSHQVTQMGQEVILRCVPISNHLYFYWYRQILGQKVEFLVSFYNNEISEKSEIFDDQFSVERPDGSNFTLKIRSTKLEDSAMYFCASSEAKGNTGELFFGEGSRLTVL.